This T cell receptor (beta chain) was observed in a study of cytomegalovirus exposure and HLA in healthy donors. Study findings and constraints: Most observed TCR sequences were rare, whereas some public TCRs were detected in many donors.

For this clone: The antigen is not known.

A multiplex PCR was run with 60 Vbeta primers and 13 Jbeta primers. Clones were sequenced by immunoSEQ multiplex PCR, and TCRdb holds only the in-frame ones, with some missing. The sample lists about 82,000 clones, 78% occurring once. This sequence originates from a male donor in good health and CMV-seropositive. Source material: PBMCs.

The CDR3 coding sequence is TGTGCCAGCAGCCCCTACCCCCCCAGGGTACCACTAGCGGGAGGGCGTACGAACACCGGGGAGCTGTTTTTT. Amino acid sequence: CASSPYPPRVPLAGGRTNTGELFF. The rearrangement joins TRBV28 to TRBJ2-2; TRBD2 matches at 13 bases. Germline V gives CDR1 MDHEN, CDR2 SYDVKM. The CDR3 is made up of 24 amino acids. With V trimmed by 6 bases and J by 0 bases, 25 bases remained unmatched.